This T cell receptor (beta chain) was recorded in a study of beta chain features in type 1 diabetes. Study-level information: In all, 85 million to 130 million sorted cells from all samples were analyzed. Whole-study results and caveats: A greater similarity of naive, central memory and Treg TCRB repertoires was seen among patients than among healthy donors. VDJ junctions from patients with type 1 diabetes contained fewer insertions and more deletions.

Germline V gene lookup returns CDR1 MDHEN and CDR2 SYDVKM. Between the trimmed V and J ends, which lost 6 bases and 6 bases, there was a span of 17 bases. The CDR3 extends over 15 amino acids. This clone was observed a few times. The target antigen is unknown. What was sequenced were expressed TCRB transcripts, since all of the isolated RNA had been reverse transcribed. Assay used: immunoSEQ multiplex PCR; TCRdb lists only in-frame clones, some missing. The sample records almost 350,000 clones, around 8% being singletons. Sample: central memory CD4+ T cells from blood. The genes are TRBV28 and TRBJ2-2; maybe TRBD1 (5 bases). The origin of this receptor is a woman aged 18-35 years in good health. The CDR3 here is CASRPAWGWSGELFF. Here the CDR3 DNA reads TGTGCCAGCAGACCCGCCTGGGGCTGGTCCGGGGAGCTGTTTTTT. Full variable domain (missing parts from reference TRBV28 and TRBJ2-2): DVKVTQSSRYLVKRTGEKVFLECVQDMDHENMFWYRQDPGLGLRLIYFSYDVKMKEKGDIPEGYSVSREKKERFSLILESASTNQTSMYLCASRPAWGWSGELFFGEGSRLTVL.